This T cell receptor beta chain appears in the sequencing data of a study of human T cells and chemical hapten exposure. CDR1 is SGHDT, CDR2 YYEEEE, per germline. V lost 6 bases to trimming and J lost 0 bases; unmatched junction nucleotides: 14. The CDR3 covers 18 residues. Indicated time point: patch test 3, about 24 weeks after DPC sensitization. Treatment here: therapeutic diphenylcyclopropenone sensitization with weekly scalp DPC. Using its own MiXCR run on the RACE reads, TCRdb lists one record per CDR3 protein. The sample has 100,000 or so distinct CDR3 sequences, less than 35% seen once; the top ten hold roughly 3%.

The sequence was obtained from a man between 35 and 55 years old with alopecia areata. Some clones in this sample may be carry-over from other donors' samples. The rearrangement uses TRBV5-6 and TRBJ2-1, with 8 positions matching TRBD2. The input for sequencing was whole blood, taken in connection with sensitization to the hapten diphenylcyclopropenone (DPC). Here the CDR3 DNA reads TGTGCCAGCACCCCGGGGCCCACCGGGACTAGCTCCTACAATGAGCAGTTCTTC. This sequence encodes CASTPGPTGTSSYNEQFF.